Below, 2 T cell receptor beta chains from the same sample are listed, as sequenced in a study of radiotherapy plus CTLA-4 blockade in lung cancer. Sequenced by immunoSEQ multiplex PCR; TCRdb stores in-frame clones only, minus some. The table shows about 72,000 clones, with around 81% occurring only once. Source: peripheral blood, taken from a patient treated with radiotherapy plus ipilimumab. Source of these receptors: a human donor with non-small cell lung cancer who had a partial response to radiotherapy plus ipilimumab.

The chain carries TRBV28 and TRBJ2-3; 11 bases are a match to TRBD2. The CDR3 contains 16 residues. The junction had 8 bases not matched to a gene; V was cut back by 6 bases and J by 3 bases. CDR1 is MDHEN, CDR2 SYDVKM, per germline. CDR3 sequence: CASSPGVAGGTDTQYF. Here the CDR3 DNA reads TGTGCCAGCAGCCCAGGGGTAGCGGGAGGGACAGATACGCAGTATTTT.

V usage is TRBV28 and J usage is TRBJ1-5; 8 bases map to TRBD1. V shed 7 bases and J 5 bases; nucleotides not matched to a gene: 13. Germline-derived CDR1 and CDR2 are MDHEN and SYDVKM. This CDR3 comprises 16 residues. CDR3 nucleotide sequence: TGTGCCAGCACTAGGCCGACAGGGGACGAGGATCAGCCCCAGCATTTT. The encoded protein is CASTRPTGDEDQPQHF.